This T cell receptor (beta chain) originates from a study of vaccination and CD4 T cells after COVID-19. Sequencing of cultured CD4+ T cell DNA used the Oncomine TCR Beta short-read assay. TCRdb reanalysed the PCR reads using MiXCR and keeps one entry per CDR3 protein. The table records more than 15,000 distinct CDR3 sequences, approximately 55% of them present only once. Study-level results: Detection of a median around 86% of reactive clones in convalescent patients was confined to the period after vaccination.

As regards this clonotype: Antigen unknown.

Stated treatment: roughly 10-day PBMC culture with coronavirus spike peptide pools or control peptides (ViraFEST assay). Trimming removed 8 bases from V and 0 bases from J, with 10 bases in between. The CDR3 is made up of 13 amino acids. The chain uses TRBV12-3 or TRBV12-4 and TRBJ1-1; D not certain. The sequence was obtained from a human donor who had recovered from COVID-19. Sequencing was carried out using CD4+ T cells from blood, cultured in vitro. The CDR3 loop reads CASLPTVNTEAFF. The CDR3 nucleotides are TGTGCCAGCCTTCCTACAGTGAACACTGAAGCTTTCTTT.